Listed below are T cell receptor beta chains from one sample, sequenced in a study of blood T cells in healthy people across ages. One entry per CDR3 protein results from TCRdb running MiXCR on the 5' RACE reads. The table lists over a million distinct CDR3 sequences, approximately 59% of them singletons. Sequencing input: blood. Receptors originate from a man between 18 and 35 years old in good health. Both conserved end residues are part of each CDR3. The D gene is left open where the match is weak. The size of a clone is reported for some rows only, either as once, few or many, or as a class for expanded clones.

j_call	d_call	clone_size	v_call	cdr3_nt	cdr3_aa
TRBJ2-4	NA	NA	TRBV21-1	TGTGCCAGCAGCAAAGTGGGTCCCCACCTGGGAGCCAAAAACATTCAGTACTTC	CASSKVGPHLGAKNIQYF
TRBJ2-4	TRBD2	NA	TRBV6-5	TGTGCCAGCTTGGGGAGAGAAAGCGGGGGGGCTGTGGAGCAGTACTTC	CASLGRESGGAVEQYF
TRBJ2-5	NA	few	TRBV4-2	TGTGCCAGCAGCCAAGATCCGTACCGAGAACAGTACTTC	CASSQDPYREQYF
TRBJ2-6	NA	NA	TRBV18	TGTGCCAGCTCACTGCGGGACAACCTTGACGTCCTGACTTTC	CASSLRDNLDVLTF
TRBJ2-6	NA	NA	TRBV28	TGTGCCAGCAATGGGCTAAAGTATGGGGCCAACGTCCTGACTTTC	CASNGLKYGANVLTF
TRBJ2-3	TRBD2	once	TRBV5-1	TGCGCCAGCAGGGTTTCTAGCGGGAGGATCGCAGATACGCAGTATTTT	CASRVSSGRIADTQYF
TRBJ2-3	NA	NA	TRBV7-9	TGTGCCAGCAGCTTATGGGCCGATAGGTGGGATACGCAGTATTTT	CASSLWADRWDTQYF
TRBJ2-5	NA	NA	TRBV25-1	TGTGCCAGCAGTGCCAGACAGACTGGGGCGGCAGAGACCCAGTACTTC	CASSARQTGAAETQYF
TRBJ2-7	TRBD2	few	TRBV29-1	TGCAGCGTTCGGCGGACTAGCGGGAGTTACGAGCAGTACTTC	CSVRRTSGSYEQYF
TRBJ2-7	NA	NA	TRBV12-1	NA	CASSFDVGAGAYEQYF
TRBJ2-7	NA	NA	TRBV27	TGTGCCAGCGCAGTCACTAGCTCCTACGAGCAGTACTTC	CASAVTSSYEQYF
TRBJ2-7	NA	NA	TRBV20-1	TGCAGTGCTAGTGGGGCGGTGAGCTCCTACGAGCAGTACTTC	CSASGAVSSYEQYF
TRBJ2-3	NA	NA	TRBV11-2	TGTGCCAGCAGCTTTGGCTCTCCTTCTGCGCAGTATTTT	CASSFGSPSAQYF
TRBJ2-3	TRBD2	NA	TRBV20-1	TGCAGTGCTAGTAGTGGCGCTAGCGGGGGGACAGATACGCAGTATTTT	CSASSGASGGTDTQYF
TRBJ2-5	NA	NA	TRBV10-3	TGTGCCATCAGTGAGGGGCAGGTAGATGGAGAGACCCAGTACTTC	CAISEGQVDGETQYF
TRBJ2-7	NA	NA	TRBV14	TGTGCCAGCAGTCAATTGGACACTGGCGAGCAGTACTTC	CASSQLDTGEQYF
TRBJ2-1	NA	once	TRBV5-6	TGTGCCAGCAGCCGCGATGTATGGGGAGTCTACAATGAGCAGTTCTTC	CASSRDVWGVYNEQFF
TRBJ2-5	NA	NA	TRBV4-1	TGCGCCAGCAGCCAAGCTACAAGAGGGGCAGAGACCCAGTACTTC	CASSQATRGAETQYF
TRBJ2-1	NA	NA	TRBV6-2/TRBV6-3	TGTGCCAGCAGGACAGATATCCTTAACTCCTACAATGAGCAGTTCTTC	CASRTDILNSYNEQFF
TRBJ2-7	TRBD2	NA	TRBV7-2	TGTGCCAGCAGCTTAGTAGGGACTAGCGGGAGCGATATTAACGAGCAGTACTTC	CASSLVGTSGSDINEQYF
TRBJ1-2	NA	NA	TRBV25-1	TGTGCCAGCACTACCGGAGGGGCTGCGGGCTACACCTTC	CASTTGGAAGYTF
TRBJ1-2	TRBD1	NA	TRBV12-3/TRBV12-4	TGTGCCAACAGTGGGAAAGGGACAGGGGTCGGCTACACCTTC	CANSGKGTGVGYTF
TRBJ1-1	NA	NA	TRBV7-2	TGTGCCAGCAGCATTATGGGGCCGGCTAGCTCTGAAGCTTTCTTT	CASSIMGPASSEAFF
TRBJ1-2	NA	NA	TRBV4-2	TGTGCCAGCAGCCAAGATAATGGGGGGGGACGGGTTTCTTCTAACTATGGCTACACCTTC	CASSQDNGGGRVSSNYGYTF
TRBJ2-7	NA	few	TRBV7-2	TGTGCCAGCAGCTTAGATATGACAACCTACGAGCAGTACTTC	CASSLDMTTYEQYF
TRBJ2-3	TRBD2	NA	TRBV20-1	TGCAGTGCTAGCTCGGGACTAGCGGGAGACACGGATACGCAGTATTTT	CSASSGLAGDTDTQYF
TRBJ2-7	TRBD2	NA	TRBV20-1	TGCAGTGCATTGAGGACTAGCGGGGCCATCTCCTACGAGCAGTACTTC	CSALRTSGAISYEQYF
TRBJ2-3	TRBD1	NA	TRBV3-1	TGTGCCAGCAGCCAAGGCCACAGGGGATTAGATACGCAGTATTTT	CASSQGHRGLDTQYF
TRBJ2-5	TRBD1	NA	TRBV24-1	TGTGCCACCAGTGATCCTGACAGGGGAGAGACCCAGTACTTC	CATSDPDRGETQYF
TRBJ2-1	TRBD2	NA	TRBV5-1	TGCGCCAGCAGCTTGTCGGCGGGGGGCCCCTACAATGAGCAGTTCTTC	CASSLSAGGPYNEQFF
TRBJ2-7	NA	few	TRBV5-1	TGCGCCAGCAGCTTGGCAGGGGCCGGCTCCTACGAGCAGTACTTC	CASSLAGAGSYEQYF
TRBJ1-1	TRBD1	few	TRBV14	TGTGCCAGCAGCCAAGTGGGACAGGGGGCGATTACTGAAGCTTTCTTT	CASSQVGQGAITEAFF
TRBJ1-3	NA	NA	TRBV6-5	TGTGCCAGCAGAAACCCAGGCCTCGACTCTGGAAACACCATATATTTT	CASRNPGLDSGNTIYF
TRBJ1-1	TRBD1	NA	TRBV3-1	TGTGCCAGCAGCCAATTACAGGGGGACACTGAAGCTTTCTTT	CASSQLQGDTEAFF
TRBJ2-7	TRBD2	NA	TRBV28	TGTGCCAGCAGCTACGGGGCGGGGGGTAACGAGCAGTACTTC	CASSYGAGGNEQYF